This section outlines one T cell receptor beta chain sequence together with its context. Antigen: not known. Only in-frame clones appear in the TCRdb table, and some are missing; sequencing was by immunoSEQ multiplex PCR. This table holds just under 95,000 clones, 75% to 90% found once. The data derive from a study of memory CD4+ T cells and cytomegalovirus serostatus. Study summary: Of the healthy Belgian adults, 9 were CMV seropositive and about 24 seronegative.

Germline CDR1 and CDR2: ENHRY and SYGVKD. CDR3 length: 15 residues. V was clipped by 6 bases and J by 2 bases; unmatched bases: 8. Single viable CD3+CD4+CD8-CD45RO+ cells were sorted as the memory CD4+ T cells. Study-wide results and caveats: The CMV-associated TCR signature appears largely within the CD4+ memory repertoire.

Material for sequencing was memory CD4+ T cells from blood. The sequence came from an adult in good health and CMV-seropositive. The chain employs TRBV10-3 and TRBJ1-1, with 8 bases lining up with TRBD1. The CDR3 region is CAIRGGGQANTEAFF. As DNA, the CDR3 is TGTGCCATCAGGGGAGGGGGACAGGCTAACACTGAAGCTTTCTTT.